The 4 T cell receptor beta chains given below trace back to one sample, sequenced in a study of blood T cell repertoires in COVID-19. Generated by immunoSEQ multiplex PCR, the TCRdb table keeps only in-frame clones and is missing some. Of about 160,000 clones in the sample, roughly 87% were seen once. The sequenced sample consisted of peripheral blood. The receptors come from a woman aged 55-75 years with active or convalescent COVID-19.

In its sample, this clone was seen once. This chain connects TRBV18 to TRBJ2-7, with TRBD2 matching 11 bases. With 6 bases clipped from V and 6 bases from J, the junction kept 10 bases outside the gene matches. The CDR3 runs 15 residues. In germline, CDR1 is KGHSH, CDR2 LQKENI. The CDR3 loop reads CASSPSSGGPLEQYF. DNA for the CDR3: TGTGCCAGCTCGCCGTCTAGCGGGGGGCCCCTCGAGCAGTACTTC.

This chain connects TRBV5-6 to TRBJ1-3, with 10 bases aligning to TRBD1. Germline CDR1 and CDR2: SGHDT and YYEEEE. This CDR3 spans 15 amino acids. Unmatched junction bases numbered 4, after V lost 4 bases and J lost 3 bases. CDR3: CASSPGQGGGNTIYF. CDR3 bases: TGTGCCAGCAGCCCCGGACAGGGGGGTGGAAACACCATATATTTT.

CDR3 region: CASSRTGQSNQPQHF. CDR3 DNA: TGTGCCAGCAGCCGCACGGGACAGAGCAATCAGCCCCAGCATTTT. The gene calls are TRBV7-2 and TRBJ1-5; TRBD1 agrees at 7 bases. CDR3 length: 15 residues. Germline CDR1 is SGHTA and CDR2 is FQGNSA. The trim removed 5 bases at V and 1 base at J, leaving 5 bases unmatched.

This chain connects TRBV9 to TRBJ2-1; 10 positions match TRBD2. The junction had 6 bases not matched to a gene; V was cut back by 4 bases and J by 5 bases. The CDR3 sequence is 15 residues long. From germline, CDR1 is SGDLS and CDR2 YYNGEE. This chain's CDR3 is CASSSGLAANNEQFF. CDR3 sequence (DNA): TGTGCCAGCAGCTCCGGACTAGCGGCCAACAATGAGCAGTTCTTC.